The rows below give T cell receptor beta chains drawn from one sample of a study of cytomegalovirus exposure and HLA in healthy donors. Some clones are missing from TCRdb's copy, which holds only in-frame ones; the method was immunoSEQ multiplex PCR. The sample carries more than 90,000 clones, roughly 88% recorded once. The source material was PBMCs. These receptors were collected from a man between 18 and 35 years old in good health and CMV-seronegative. Each CDR3 is given with its conserved first and last residue. Each record gives: J gene, V gene, CDR3 protein.

>TRBJ2-1|TRBV27
CASSLKASGGYEQFF
>TRBJ2-7|TRBV2
CAVGLVSEQYF
>TRBJ2-3|TRBV7-9
CASSFSQSTDTQYF
>TRBJ2-7|TRBV10-3
CAISTGSYYEQYF
>TRBJ2-1|TRBV5-6
CASSLGGQGQFF
>TRBJ1-3|TRBV15
CATSRERGQRGNTIYF
>TRBJ2-7|TRBV5-5
CASSPTLSGGAYEQYF
>TRBJ2-7|TRBV6-5
CASKTSREQYF
>TRBJ1-5|TRBV19
CASSSLGGQGGQPQHF
>TRBJ2-7|TRBV19
CASSIIGAPEEQYF
>TRBJ2-3|TRBV19
CASSDRSDTQYF
>TRBJ2-3|TRBV27
CASSPASGGTDTQYF
>TRBJ1-2|TRBV29-1
CSVTRTGPYGYTF
>TRBJ2-1|TRBV19
CASSNRLASYNEQFF
>TRBJ2-7|TRBV5-5
CASSLTAGELYEQYF
>TRBJ1-5|TRBV5-8
CASSLRGGLSNQPQHF
>TRBJ1-5|TRBV5-6
CASSFGQGGPQHF
>TRBJ1-2|TRBV6-1
CASSEETVPTNYGYTF
>TRBJ2-6|TRBV7-9
CASSLDSSGANVLTF
>TRBJ1-6|TRBV30
CAWMQDSPLHF